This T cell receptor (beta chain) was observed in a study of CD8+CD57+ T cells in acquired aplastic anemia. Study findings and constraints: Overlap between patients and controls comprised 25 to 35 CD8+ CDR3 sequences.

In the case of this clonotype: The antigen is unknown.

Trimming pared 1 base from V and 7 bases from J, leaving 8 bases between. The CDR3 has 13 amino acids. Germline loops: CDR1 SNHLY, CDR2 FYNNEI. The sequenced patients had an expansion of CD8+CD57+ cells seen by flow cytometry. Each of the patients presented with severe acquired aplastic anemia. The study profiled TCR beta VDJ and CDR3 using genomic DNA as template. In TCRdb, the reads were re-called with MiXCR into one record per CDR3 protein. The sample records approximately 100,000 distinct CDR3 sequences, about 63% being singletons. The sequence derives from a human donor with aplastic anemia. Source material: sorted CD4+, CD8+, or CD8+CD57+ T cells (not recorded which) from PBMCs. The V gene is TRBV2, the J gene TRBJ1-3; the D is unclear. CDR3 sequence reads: CASSEVRDNTIYF. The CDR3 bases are TGTGCCAGCAGTGAAGTCAGAGATAACACCATATATTTT.